Each of the 19 T cell receptor beta chains below was sequenced from the same sample in a study of blood T cells in healthy people across ages. Sample-barcoded 5' priming and a J-beta primer mix drove a second PCR of roughly 7 to 11 cycles. Each CDR3 protein is one row after TCRdb ran MiXCR on the 5' RACE reads. The table includes 1.5 million to 2 million distinct CDR3 sequences, roughly 27% detected once. Sequencing used blood. The receptor source for this set is a woman aged 25 to 39 in good health.

This clonotype appeared many times. The rearrangement links TRBV7-9 to TRBJ1-2; D remains ambiguous. The ends were cut back, 1 base at V and 8 bases at J, with 11 bases in the middle. The CDR3 has 13 residues. CDR1 and CDR2 (germline): SEHNR, FQNEAQ (reference sequence). The CDR3 region has the DNA TGTGCCAGCAGCTTAGGCCAGGTGGTGGGCTACACCTTC. As protein: CASSLGQVVGYTF.

Points on this clonotype: A read error may account for a junction end that differs from germline. The J gene is TRBJ2-3, the V gene TRBV7-6; no reliable D call. The CDR3 spans 15 residues. Per the germline V gene, CDR1 is SGHVS and CDR2 is FNYEAQ. Here the CDR3 DNA reads TGTGCCGGCAGCCTAGGCGTAGTCAGCACAGATACGCAGTATTTT. Amino acids: CAGSLGVVSTDTQYF.

The V call is TRBV5-1, the J call TRBJ2-5, with 15 positions matching TRBD2. Looked up from germline, CDR1 is SGHRS and CDR2 is YFSETQ. CDR3 length equals 17 residues. V lost 4 bases, J lost 2 bases, and 6 bases stayed unmatched. CDR3 amino acids: CASSGGTSGGRQETQYF. For the CDR3, the DNA is TGCGCCAGCAGCGGCGGGACTAGCGGGGGGCGGCAAGAGACCCAGTACTTC.

In its sample, this clonotype was seen many times. The chain carries TRBV12-3 or TRBV12-4 and TRBJ1-1; D may be TRBD1 (5 bases). The CDR3 length is 13 residues. The V end lost 3 bases, the J end lost 4 bases, and 9 bases lay between the germline ends. Here the CDR3 DNA reads TGTGCCAGCAGTTTTGGGGCTGGCACTGAAGCTTTCTTT. Protein: CASSFGAGTEAFF.

The table lists this clonotype with a few counts. The rearrangement uses TRBV28 and TRBJ2-5; maybe TRBD1 (5 bases). The J call may be wrong; the DNA end is better matched by TRBJ2-7. Germline CDR1 and CDR2: MDHEN and SYDVKM. This CDR3 spans 13 amino acids. The CDR3 loop is CASRDPRVYEQYF. The CDR3 region has the DNA TGTGCCAGCAGAGACCCCAGGGTTTACGAGCAGTACTTC.

Turning to this clonotype: An end of the junction does not agree with germline; a read error may underlie this. This sequence joins TRBV20-1 and TRBJ1-1; tentatively, D is TRBD1 (6 bases). The germline V gene has CDR1 DFQATT and CDR2 SNEGSKA (reference sequence). The CDR3 is 15 residues long. The CDR3 DNA reads as TGCGGTGCTAGTGTAACAGGGAAAGGGTTCCCTGAAGCTTTCTTT. It specifies CGASVTGKGFPEAFF.

Ten or more counts support this clonotype. The chain is built from TRBV5-1 and TRBJ2-7, with a weak D call TRBD2 (6 bases). Germline V gene lookup returns CDR1 SGHRS and CDR2 YFSETQ. The CDR3 has 12 amino acids. V was cut by 4 bases and J by 6 bases, with 11 bases left in between. The CDR3 sequence is CASSLLASEQYF. The CDR3 DNA is TGCGCCAGCAGCCTCCTAGCGTCCGAGCAGTACTTC.

The chain's CDR3 is CASSQDDTGGLNNEQFF. In DNA form, the CDR3 reads TGCGCCAGCAGCCAAGATGATACGGGAGGTCTGAACAATGAGCAGTTCTTC. The chain links TRBV4-1 to TRBJ2-1, with 7 bases lining up with TRBD2. Germline V CDR1 and CDR2: MGHRA, YSYEKL. This CDR3 region has 17 residues. The trim removed 0 bases at V and 5 bases at J, leaving 10 bases unmatched.

This clonotype came up many times. This sequence joins TRBV10-3 and TRBJ1-5; D unresolved. Trimming left V 5 bases short and J 6 bases short, with 17 bases between. The germline V gene encodes CDR1 ENHRY and CDR2 SYGVKD. The CDR3 extends over 15 amino acids. The CDR3 nucleotides read TGTGCCATCAGTACGACCGTAAGTTTGGGTCAGCCCCAGCATTTT. Translation: CAISTTVSLGQPQHF.

This clonotype occurred a few times. J is TRBJ2-1 and V is TRBV5-6; TRBD1 matches at 7 bases. The J segment lost 1 base and the V segment lost 4 bases, leaving 8 bases of the junction unmatched. CDR3 size: 16 residues. Looked up from germline, CDR1 is SGHDT and CDR2 is YYEEEE. The CDR3 nucleotides read TGTGCCAGCAGCCCCGTGGAGGACAGGTCCTACAATGAGCAGTTCTTC. Residues: CASSPVEDRSYNEQFF.

Notes on this clonotype: A much larger clone lies a single base off, so this may be a read error. The chain combines TRBV15 with TRBJ2-1; unclear D gene. Germline V gene data show CDR1 as LNHNV and CDR2 as YYDKDF (reference sequence). The V end was cut by 0 bases, the J end by 10 bases, with 16 bases between. This CDR3 contains 15 residues. Here the CDR3 reads CATSREGNSYYEQFF. The CDR3 DNA is TGTGCCACCAGCAGAGAAGGAAACAGTTACTACGAGCAGTTCTTC.

The rearrangement links TRBV7-9 to TRBJ2-1, with 8 bases lining up with TRBD2. The CDR3 loop spans 15 amino acids. Germline CDR1 reads SEHNR; CDR2 reads FQNEAQ (reference sequence). The J segment lost 7 bases and the V segment lost 4 bases, leaving 9 bases of the junction unmatched. CDR3: CASSSRLGLENEQFF. CDR3 DNA sequence: TGTGCCAGCAGCTCCCGGTTGGGACTAGAAAATGAGCAGTTCTTC.

The V call is TRBV2, the J call TRBJ1-5; maybe TRBD1 (5 bases). Looked up from germline, CDR1 is SNHLY and CDR2 is FYNNEI. Trimming stripped 8 bases from V and 7 bases from J, with 18 bases between. The CDR3 has 14 residues. The CDR3 reads CASQAGRPTQPQHF. CDR3 in DNA: TGTGCCAGCCAAGCAGGGAGGCCCACGCAGCCCCAGCATTTT.

V is TRBV10-2 and J is TRBJ2-7, with D perhaps TRBD1 (6 bases). Trimming removed 8 bases from V and 5 bases from J, with 13 bases in between. The CDR3 has 12 amino acids. Germline V gene data show CDR1 as WSHSY and CDR2 as SAAADI. This CDR3 is CASLTDSHEQYF. CDR3 coding DNA: TGCGCCAGCCTGACGGACAGCCACGAGCAGTACTTC.

The rearrangement uses TRBV24-1 and TRBJ2-7; unclear D gene. The V end was cut by 0 bases, the J end by 4 bases, with 9 bases between. This CDR3 is 14 amino acids long. Germline CDR1 KGHDR, CDR2 SFDVKD. The CDR3 DNA reads as TGTGCCACCAGTGATTTGCCGTTCGAATACGAGCAGTACTTC. The encoded protein is CATSDLPFEYEQYF.

The chain uses TRBV9 and TRBJ1-2, with 7 bases fitting TRBD1. The CDR3 has 15 amino acids. CDR1 is SGDLS, CDR2 YYNGEE, per germline. The J segment lost 6 bases and the V segment lost 3 bases, leaving 11 bases of the junction unmatched. The CDR3 region is CASSGFTGEGHGYTF. CDR3 bases: TGTGCCAGCAGCGGTTTTACAGGGGAGGGCCATGGCTACACCTTC. Complete variable domain (other parts from reference TRBV9 and TRBJ1-2): DSGVTQTPKHLITATGQRVTLRCSPRSGDLSVYWYQQSLDQGLQFLIQYYNGEERAKGNILERFSAQQFPDLHSELNLSSLELGDSALYFCASSGFTGEGHGYTFGSGTRLTVV.

The rearrangement joins TRBV4-1 to TRBJ1-2; D is perhaps TRBD1 (5 bases). Trimming left V 0 bases short and J 8 bases short, with 10 bases between. This CDR3 contains 13 residues. CDR1 MGHRA and CDR2 YSYEKL come from the germline V gene. CDR3 DNA sequence: TGCGCCAGCAGCCAAGACAAGGGACGGGGCTACACCTTC. Its translation is CASSQDKGRGYTF.

The gene calls are TRBV20-1 and TRBJ1-2; TRBD1 might be the D (5 bases). With 4 bases removed from V and 8 bases from J, the gap between germline ends came to 14 bases. Germline CDR1 reads DFQATT; CDR2 reads SNEGSKA (reference sequence). The CDR3 is 12 amino acids. The CDR3 sequence: CSAMPQGGGYTF. CDR3 coding DNA: TGCAGTGCTATGCCGCAGGGCGGAGGCTACACCTTC.

The V and J genes are TRBV20-1 and TRBJ2-5; D gene uncertain. This CDR3 region has 10 residues. CDR1 DFQATT and CDR2 SNEGSKA come from the germline V gene (reference sequence). The ends were cut back, 3 bases at V and 6 bases at J, with 5 bases in the middle. CDR3 sequence (DNA): TGCAGTGCTAGGCTGCAGACCCAGTACTTC. Protein product: CSARLQTQYF.